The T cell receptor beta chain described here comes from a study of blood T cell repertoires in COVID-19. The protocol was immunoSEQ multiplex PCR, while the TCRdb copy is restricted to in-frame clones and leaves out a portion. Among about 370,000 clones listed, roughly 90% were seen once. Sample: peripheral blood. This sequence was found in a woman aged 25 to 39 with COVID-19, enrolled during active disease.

The CDR3 sequence: CASSPGGGGYGYTF. DNA for the CDR3: TGTGCCAGCAGCCCGGGGGGAGGGGGCTATGGCTACACCTTC. The V and J genes are TRBV11-2 and TRBJ1-2; possible D gene TRBD1, 6 bases. Trimming took off 5 bases at V and 4 bases at J, with 14 bases between the two ends. The CDR3 sequence is 14 residues long. CDR1 is SGHAT and CDR2 is FQNNGV in the germline V gene.